Each of the 6 T cell receptor beta chains below was sequenced from the same sample in a study of CD8 T cells in ankylosing spondylitis. A single record per CDR3 protein comes from TCRdb applying MiXCR to the 5' RACE reads. The repertoire holds roughly 180,000 distinct CDR3 sequences, with approximately 13% as singletons. Sample: blood, either unsorted or a sorted T cell fraction (not recorded which). These receptors originate from a female donor with ankylosing spondylitis or in good health (not recorded which).

This clonotype was detected ten times or more. The gene calls are TRBV14 and TRBJ2-1, with D perhaps matching TRBD1 (6 bases). This CDR3 is 17 amino acids long. The V and J ends lost 4 bases and 1 base respectively, with 17 bases between them. Per the germline V gene, CDR1 is SGHDN and CDR2 is FVKESK. The CDR3 is CASSRQAQGPSYNEQFF. The DNA for the CDR3 is TGTGCCAGCAGCCGACAGGCCCAAGGTCCTTCCTACAATGAGCAGTTCTTC.

The sample holds many counts of this clonotype. This rearrangement joins TRBV20-1 to TRBJ1-5, with TRBD1 as a possible D gene (6 bases). The CDR3 extends over 16 amino acids. Germline loops: CDR1 DFQATT, CDR2 SNEGSKA (reference sequence). Trimming cost V 5 bases and J 5 bases, with 22 bases left between them. The DNA for the CDR3 is TGCAGTGCTGCCTATCCCGGGGGGGGCGAAGATCAGCCCCAGCATTTT. The encoded protein is CSAAYPGGGEDQPQHF.

The gene calls are TRBV16 and TRBJ2-3, with D possibly TRBD1 on 6 matching bases. The germline V gene encodes CDR1 KGHSY and CDR2 FQNENV. CDR3 length: 16 residues. The V gene lost 5 bases and the J gene lost 0 bases, with 15 bases spanning the gap. CDR3 in DNA: TGTGCCAGCAGCAGCCTCGGTGGGGGCAGCACAGATACGCAGTATTTT. This translates into CASSSLGGGSTDTQYF.

This clonotype was seen many times. The CDR3 bases are TGCGCCAGCAGCTTGGGACTAGCGGGAGGACAATACAATGAGCAGTTCTTC. It specifies CASSLGLAGGQYNEQFF. The genes are TRBV5-1 and TRBJ2-1; 13 nucleotides line up with TRBD2. V shed 0 bases, J shed 4 bases, and the junction held 4 bases outside the gene matches. Looked up from germline, CDR1 is SGHRS and CDR2 is YFSETQ. The CDR3 extends over 17 amino acids.

At least ten counts were recorded for this clonotype. The chain recombines TRBV6-2 or TRBV6-3 with TRBJ1-2, with TRBD1 identical over 9 bases. With 6 bases clipped from V and 2 bases from J, the junction kept 4 bases outside the gene matches. Germline CDR1 MNHEY, CDR2 SVGEGT. The CDR3 length is 14 residues. CDR3 sequence: CASSAQGANYGYTF. As DNA, the CDR3 is TGTGCCAGCAGCGCACAGGGGGCGAACTATGGCTACACCTTC.

This clonotype was observed a handful of times. The chain joins TRBV6-1 to TRBJ1-5; 9 bases align to TRBD1. Trimming took 6 bases from V and 6 from J; bases not matched to a gene: 9. This CDR3 spans 15 amino acids. Germline V CDR1 and CDR2: MNHNS, SASEGT. CDR3 nucleotides: TGTGCCAGCAGGACGGGACAGGGAGGAGGTCAGCCCCAGCATTTT. This translates into CASRTGQGGGQPQHF.